The present entry profiles one T cell receptor beta chain with its context. In the original processing: Amplification of reference gene primers was used by the study to estimate nucleated cell counts. Generated by immunoSEQ multiplex PCR, the TCRdb table keeps only in-frame clones and is missing some. V, J and clone size are taken as reported in that table, and D and trimming were inferred from the DNA itself. Found here are under 150,000 clones, approximately 88% of them singletons; the top ten hold 28%. This entry is derived from a study of blood T cell repertoires in COVID-19. Turning to the study itself: In each case, the material was cDNA or gDNA derived from T cells, B-cell-depleted T cells, or PBMCs.

This CDR3 has 15 amino acids. V was cut by 0 bases and J by 3 bases, with 12 bases left in between. The germline V gene has CDR1 SGHRS and CDR2 YFSETQ. The rearrangement uses TRBV5-1 and TRBJ2-5, with TRBD1 as a possible D gene (5 bases). Sequencing used peripheral blood. The source of this sequence is a human donor in a cohort sampled during active COVID-19. The chain's CDR3 is CASSLEWGPKETQYF. The DNA of the CDR3 is TGCGCCAGCAGCTTGGAGTGGGGCCCTAAAGAGACCCAGTACTTC.